This TCR beta chain was sequenced for a study of blood T cells in healthy people across ages. V lost 0 bases and J lost 4; bases outside the gene matches: 4. This CDR3 has 16 residues. Using a J-beta primer mix together with a sample-barcoded 5' primer, a second PCR was run for about 7 to 12 cycles. A single record per CDR3 protein comes from TCRdb applying MiXCR to the 5' RACE reads. In the table there are 590,000 or so distinct CDR3 sequences, about 28% of which are singletons. The chain recombines TRBV23-1 with TRBJ2-5; 11 positions agree with TRBD1. TRBV23-1 belongs to the ORF category, with a function that is uncertain. Input material: blood. This receptor was identified in a woman aged 80 or over in good health. The CDR3 DNA is TGCGCCAGCAGTCAATCGGAAGGGACAGGGGGAGAGACCCAGTACTTC. Translated: CASSQSEGTGGETQYF.